This entry lists 5 T cell receptor beta chains sequenced from one sample in a study of human T cells and chemical hapten exposure. TCRdb used MiXCR to reprocess the RACE reads, holding one entry per CDR3 protein. The profile shows 150,000 to 200,000 distinct CDR3 sequences, roughly 15% of them singletons. Time point specified: patch test 1, 2 weeks after DPC sensitization. Treatment given: therapeutic diphenylcyclopropenone sensitization with weekly scalp DPC. Sample: whole blood, taken in connection with sensitization to the hapten diphenylcyclopropenone (DPC). The receptors stem from a woman in her twenties or thirties with alopecia areata. Some clones in this sample may be carry-over from other donors' samples.

This chain connects TRBV21-1 to TRBJ1-1; no DNA check was done on the table's D call, TRBD1. TRBV21-1 has pseudogene status. This CDR3 region has 16 residues. The CDR3 sequence: CASSKPRGQGYTEAFF. DNA of the CDR3: TGTGCCAGCAGCAAACCGCGCGGACAGGGCTACACTGAAGCTTTCTTT.

In its sample, this clonotype was seen a few times. This chain connects TRBV29-1 to TRBJ2-1; D not certain. The germline V and J ends were trimmed by 0 bases and 7 bases, with 7 bases remaining between them. The germline gives CDR1 SQVTM, CDR2 ANQGSEA. The CDR3 has 12 amino acids. The CDR3: CSVEDPRNEQFF. In DNA form, the CDR3 reads TGCAGCGTTGAAGACCCTCGGAATGAGCAGTTCTTC.

The V call is TRBV9, the J call TRBJ1-2, with 9 bases identical to TRBD1. Germline CDR1 SGDLS, CDR2 YYNGEE. Trimming took 4 bases from V and 5 from J; bases not matched to a gene: 6. The length of the CDR3 is 14 residues. CDR3: CASSPGTGLYGYTF. Here the CDR3 DNA reads TGTGCCAGCAGCCCAGGGACAGGGCTATATGGCTACACCTTC.

This clonotype occurred many times. J is TRBJ1-2 and V is TRBV19, with TRBD1 matching over 11 bases. The CDR3 runs to 14 residues. With V trimmed by 6 bases and J by 7 bases, 7 bases remained unmatched. Looked up from germline, CDR1 is LNHDA and CDR2 is SQIVND (reference sequence). The CDR3 sequence is CASRKGQGAFGYTF. The CDR3 nucleotides are TGTGCCAGTAGGAAAGGACAGGGGGCCTTTGGCTACACCTTC. The full variable domain, with the rest looked up from reference TRBV19 and TRBJ1-2, is DGGITQSPKYLFRKEGQNVTLSCEQNLNHDAMYWYRQDPGQGLRLIYYSQIVNDFQKGDIAEGYSVSREKKESFPLTVTSAQKNPTAFYLCASRKGQGAFGYTFGSGTRLTVV.

This clonotype turned up a few times. The chain has TRBV20-1 and TRBJ2-3; D is perhaps TRBD1 (5 bases). The V gene lost 2 bases and the J gene lost 2 bases, with 14 bases spanning the gap. Per germline, CDR1 DFQATT and CDR2 SNEGSKA (reference sequence). This CDR3 contains 15 residues. CDR3 nucleotide sequence: TGCAGTGCTAGATATCCCCAGGGATTCACAGATACGCAGTATTTT. The encoded protein is CSARYPQGFTDTQYF.